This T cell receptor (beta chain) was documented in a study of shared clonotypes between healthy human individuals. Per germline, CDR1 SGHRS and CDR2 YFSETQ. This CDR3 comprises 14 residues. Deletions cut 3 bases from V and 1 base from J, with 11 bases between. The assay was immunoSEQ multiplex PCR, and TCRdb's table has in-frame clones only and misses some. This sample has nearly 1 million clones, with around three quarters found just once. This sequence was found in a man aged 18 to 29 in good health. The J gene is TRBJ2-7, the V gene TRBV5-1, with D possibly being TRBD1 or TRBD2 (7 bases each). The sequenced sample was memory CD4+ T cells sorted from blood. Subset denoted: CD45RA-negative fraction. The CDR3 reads CASSWGGQSYEQYF. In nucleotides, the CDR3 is TGCGCCAGCAGCTGGGGGGGACAGTCCTACGAGCAGTACTTC.